The rows below give T cell receptor beta chains drawn from one sample of a study of cytomegalovirus exposure and HLA in healthy donors. Clones were sequenced by immunoSEQ multiplex PCR, and TCRdb holds only the in-frame ones, with some missing. The sample holds under 250,000 clones, about 90% seen once. The sample consisted of PBMCs. These receptors came from a man aged 18 to 29 in good health and CMV-seropositive. Both conserved end residues are part of each CDR3. D genes are given only for firm matches. The size entry is marked missing in some rows and otherwise reads once, few, many or a size class.

V	D	J	size	DNA	CDR3
TRBV29-1	NA	TRBJ2-7	NA	TGCAGCGGGGGCTATGAGGAGGGGGAGCAGTACTTC	CSGGYEEGEQYF
TRBV6-1	NA	TRBJ2-1	NA	TGTGCCAGCAGTGGCAACCTGAAGGGGAGCCTCTATGAGCAGTTCTTC	CASSGNLKGSLYEQFF
TRBV6-5	NA	TRBJ2-7	NA	TGTGCCAGCAGTTCGCACTACGAGCAGTACTTC	CASSSHYEQYF
TRBV29-1	TRBD1	TRBJ1-3	NA	TGCAGCGTTTCGGACAGGGGGCCTGGAAACACCATATATTTT	CSVSDRGPGNTIYF
TRBV20-1	NA	TRBJ2-7	NA	TGCAGTGCCGGGGCCCGTGCCGAGCAGTACTTC	CSAGARAEQYF
TRBV28	NA	TRBJ2-7	NA	TGTGCCAGCAGTTCCCTCCGAGGGAGCGAGCAGTACTTC	CASSSLRGSEQYF
TRBV29-1	TRBD2	TRBJ2-5	NA	TGCAGCTCAACATACGCGAGCGGGGTTGTCGAGACCCAGTACTTC	CSSTYASGVVETQYF
TRBV18	TRBD1	TRBJ1-4	NA	TGTGCCAGCTCACTTGGGACAGAAAATGAAAAACTGTTTTTT	CASSLGTENEKLFF
TRBV28	NA	TRBJ1-5	NA	TGTGCCAGCAGTTTATCATCCCAGCCCCAGCATTTT	CASSLSSQPQHF
TRBV19	TRBD1	TRBJ1-4	NA	TGTGCCAGTAGGGACAGGGGGCGTCCGGGTGAAAAACTGTTTTTT	CASRDRGRPGEKLFF
TRBV7-3	NA	TRBJ1-3	NA	TGTGCCAGCAGCTCCGACAGCACCTCTGGAAACACCATATATTTT	CASSSDSTSGNTIYF
TRBV13	NA	TRBJ2-4	NA	TGTGCCAGCAGCCGGGGTTCTAGCTTCGCCAAAAACATTCAGTACTTC	CASSRGSSFAKNIQYF
TRBV29-1	TRBD2	TRBJ2-5	NA	TGCAGCGTTGAAGGTCCAGCGGGAGCCGGAGAGACCCAGTACTTC	CSVEGPAGAGETQYF
TRBV6-5	NA	TRBJ1-2	NA	TGTGCCAGCAGTTCAGGACTACAGGGTGCTGGCTACACCTTC	CASSSGLQGAGYTF
TRBV7-9	TRBD1	TRBJ2-7	NA	TGTGCCAGCACGGGGGACAGGGCCTACGAGCAGTACTTC	CASTGDRAYEQYF
TRBV28	NA	TRBJ1-5	NA	TGTGCCAGCAGTTCCGGACCCATAGGTCAGCCCCAGCATTTT	CASSSGPIGQPQHF
TRBV9	TRBD1	TRBJ1-2	NA	TGTGCCAGCCAGGGGGGTAAGAACTATGGCTACACCTTC	CASQGGKNYGYTF
TRBV5-1	TRBD1	TRBJ2-7	NA	TGCGCCAGCAGCTTGGGTCCAGGGGGTACCTACGAGCAGTACTTC	CASSLGPGGTYEQYF
TRBV2	NA	TRBJ2-3	NA	TGTGCCAGCAGTGTCCGCGGGTCTGATACGCAGTATTTT	CASSVRGSDTQYF
TRBV6-6	NA	TRBJ2-1	NA	TGTGCCAGCAGTTACTCGGGACTTGGGGCCAATGAGCAGTTCTTC	CASSYSGLGANEQFF
TRBV5-1	TRBD2	TRBJ2-1	once	TGCGCCAGCAGCAGTCGGACTAGCGGAGGCGAACTGAGGCAGTTCTTC	CASSSRTSGGELRQFF
TRBV7-9	NA	TRBJ1-2	NA	TGTGCCAGCAGTACTAGTGGCTACACCTTC	CASSTSGYTF
TRBV2	TRBD1	TRBJ1-5	NA	TGTGCCAGCAGTTCACAGGGGGCCGGCAACAATCAGCCCCAGCATTTT	CASSSQGAGNNQPQHF
TRBV27	NA	TRBJ2-7	NA	TGTGCCAGCAGTTTATCGGCGGGACAGATGTACGAGCAGTACTTC	CASSLSAGQMYEQYF
TRBV7-3	NA	TRBJ2-2	NA	TGTGCCAGCAGCTTAAGAGGGTCTGGCGGGGAGCTGTTTTTT	CASSLRGSGGELFF
TRBV5-1	NA	TRBJ1-1	NA	TGCGCCAGCAGCTTGGTAATCAGGCGGCAGAATAACACTGAAGCTTTCTTT	CASSLVIRRQNNTEAFF
TRBV27	NA	TRBJ2-3	NA	TGTGCCAGCAGTTTGGTAGGGGCGAGCACAGATACGCAGTATTTT	CASSLVGASTDTQYF
TRBV27	NA	TRBJ2-1	NA	TGTGCCAGCAGTCCTACCGGGAACTACAATGAGCAGTTCTTC	CASSPTGNYNEQFF
TRBV27	TRBD1	TRBJ2-7	NA	TGTGCCAGCAGCCCGGGACAGGGACTCTACGAGCAGTACTTC	CASSPGQGLYEQYF
TRBV30	TRBD2	TRBJ2-1	NA	TGTGCCTGGAGTGAACTAGCGGGAGACATTGAGCAGTTCTTC	CAWSELAGDIEQFF